One sample yielded the 17 T cell receptor beta chains listed below, sequenced in a study of a mutant IDH1 vaccine in newly diagnosed glioma. Clones were read by immunoSEQ multiplex PCR, and TCRdb kept only the in-frame ones, dropping some. Here the sample spans 40,000 or so clones, 75% to 85% being singletons. Time point reported: baseline, week 1 (first vaccination visit). Treatment reported: pre-vaccination baseline after standard-of-care therapy. The sample here was PBMCs, taken from a glioma patient treated with radiotherapy, temozolomide or both. Receptors originate from a middle-aged man with glioma. Some clones in this sample may be carry-over from other donors' samples.

The rearrangement joins TRBV7-8 to TRBJ2-7; D not certain. CDR3 length: 12 residues. V lost 5 bases and J lost 6, with 11 bases in between. Germline loops: CDR1 SGHVS, CDR2 FQNEAQ. CDR3 bases: TGTGCCAGCAGCCAGGACGGCCCCGAGCAGTACTTC. It encodes CASSQDGPEQYF.

This sequence joins TRBV5-6 and TRBJ2-7; 10 bases line up with TRBD1. Germline trimming cut 0 bases from V and 6 bases from J; bases unmatched to any gene: 9. The CDR3 length is 16 residues. Looked up from germline, CDR1 is SGHDT and CDR2 is YYEEEE. The CDR3 DNA is TGTGCCAGCAGCTTGGGACAGGGGGCGGGTTTTCGCGAGCAGTACTTC. The encoded protein is CASSLGQGAGFREQYF.

The chain recombines TRBV5-8 with TRBJ2-5, with a tentative D call TRBD1 (6 bases). The V end lost 4 bases, the J end lost 4 bases, and 11 bases lay between the germline ends. CDR1 and CDR2 (germline): SGHTS, YDEGEE. This CDR3 contains 13 residues. CDR3 amino acids: CASSRQALETQYF. In nucleotides, the CDR3 is TGTGCCAGCAGCAGACAGGCTCTAGAGACCCAGTACTTC. Full variable domain (remainder filled in from reference TRBV5-8 and TRBJ2-5): EAGVTQSPTHLIKTRGQQATLRCSPISGHTSVYWYQQALGLGLQFLLWYDEGEERNRGNFPPRFSGRQFPNYSSELNVNALELEDSALYLCASSRQALETQYFGPGTRLLVL.

V is TRBV30 and J is TRBJ1-2; D unclear. Per the germline V gene, CDR1 is GTSNPN and CDR2 is SVGIG (reference sequence). The CDR3 is 15 amino acids. V lost 0 bases to trimming and J lost 4 bases, with 15 bases between them. Written as DNA, the CDR3 is TGTGCCTGGAGTGTACATGTCAGGAGTATCTATGGCTACACCTTC. It yields the protein CAWSVHVRSIYGYTF.

V is TRBV4-1 and J is TRBJ1-4, with a tentative D call TRBD1 (6 bases). The germline V and J ends were trimmed by 0 bases and 7 bases, with 18 bases remaining between them. Germline V lookup: CDR1 MGHRA, CDR2 YSYEKL. The CDR3 runs 17 residues. The CDR3 coding sequence is TGCGCCAGCAGCCAAGACTGGGGCGGGGGGCTCAGTGAAAAACTGTTTTTT. Translated: CASSQDWGGGLSEKLFF.

V and J are TRBV11-1 and TRBJ2-3, with 11 bases that match TRBD2. Trimming removed 5 bases from V and 0 bases from J; junction bases left unmatched: 4. The CDR3 consists of 16 residues. Germline V gene sequence: CDR1 SGHAT, CDR2 FQDESV (reference sequence). In nucleotides, the CDR3 is TGTGCCAGCAGCCAACTAGCGGGGGCCAGCACAGATACGCAGTATTTT. Protein: CASSQLAGASTDTQYF.

J is TRBJ2-7 and V is TRBV9; a weak D match, TRBD1 (5 bases). CDR3 size: 11 residues. V dropped 7 bases and J dropped 7 bases, with 12 bases sitting between them. The germline CDR1 and CDR2 sequences are SGDLS and YYNGEE. CDR3 sequence (DNA): TGTGCCAGCGGGGCTATAGGAGAGCAGTACTTC. As protein: CASGAIGEQYF.

The chain is built from TRBV5-1 and TRBJ1-1; no clear D gene. CDR3 length: 14 amino acids. The V gene's germline CDR1 is SGHRS and CDR2 YFSETQ. V lost 0 bases and J lost 5, with 11 bases in between. CDR3 in amino acids: CASSLAQQWTEAFF. The CDR3 DNA reads TGCGCCAGCAGCTTGGCCCAACAATGGACTGAAGCTTTCTTT.

V usage is TRBV30 and J usage is TRBJ1-1; a weak D match, TRBD1 (6 bases). The CDR3 has 17 amino acids. Germline-derived CDR1 and CDR2 are GTSNPN and SVGIG (reference sequence). Trimming took off 4 bases at V and 4 bases at J, with 25 bases between the two ends. The CDR3 sequence: CAWMASGGPSGGTEAFF. CDR3 DNA sequence: TGTGCCTGGATGGCGTCTGGGGGCCCCTCCGGAGGCACTGAAGCTTTCTTT.

V usage is TRBV15 and J usage is TRBJ1-2; D uncertain. CDR1 and CDR2 (germline): LNHNV, YYDKDF (reference sequence). The CDR3 covers 17 residues. Trimming shortened V by 5 bases and J by 3 bases, and 22 bases separated the two germline ends. The chain's CDR3 is CATSPTFDPLDDYGYTF. The CDR3 nucleotides read TGTGCCACCAGCCCAACCTTTGACCCCCTCGACGACTATGGCTACACCTTC.

This clone turned up a few times. The V and J genes are TRBV11-2 and TRBJ1-5; D gene uncertain. V was clipped by 2 bases and J by 5 bases, with 7 bases between them. The germline CDR1 and CDR2 sequences are SGHAT and FQNNGV. The CDR3 is 13 amino acids. CDR3 protein: CASSLFSDQPQHF. The CDR3 DNA reads as TGTGCCAGCAGCTTATTCAGCGATCAGCCCCAGCATTTT.

This clone was counted a few times. The V call is TRBV6-5, the J call TRBJ1-1; a possible D gene is TRBD1 (6 bases). Germline V lookup: CDR1 MNHEY, CDR2 SVGAGI. Trimming left V 6 bases short and J 1 base short, with 15 bases between. The CDR3 loop spans 15 amino acids. CDR3 nucleotides: TGTGCCAGCAGCGCTACAGGGTTTTGGAACACTGAAGCTTTCTTT. As protein: CASSATGFWNTEAFF.

The J gene is TRBJ2-7, the V gene TRBV7-9; 9 bases are shared with TRBD1. The germline V gene has CDR1 SEHNR and CDR2 FQNEAQ (reference sequence). J was trimmed by 3 bases and V by 6 bases; bases with no gene match: 9. The CDR3 consists of 15 residues. The CDR3 sequence is CASSPDRGHLYEQYF. In nucleotides, the CDR3 is TGTGCCAGCAGTCCGGACAGGGGACACCTCTACGAGCAGTACTTC. Drawing the rest from reference TRBV7-9 and TRBJ2-7, the complete variable domain is DTGVSQNPRHKITKRGQNVTFRCDPISEHNRLYWYRQTLGQGPEFLTYFQNEAQLEKSRLLSDRFSAERPKGSFSTLEIQRTEQGDSAMYLCASSPDRGHLYEQYFGPGTRLTVT.

This chain connects TRBV5-4 to TRBJ2-2; 9 bases line up with TRBD1. J was trimmed by 3 bases and V by 4 bases; bases with no gene match: 4. The germline gives CDR1 SGHNT, CDR2 YYREEE (reference sequence). This CDR3 region has 15 residues. In DNA, the CDR3 is TGTGCCAGCAGCAAGCGGGACAGGGACACCGGGGAGCTGTTTTTT. Translating gives CASSKRDRDTGELFF.

The gene calls are TRBV7-9 and TRBJ1-5; D is undetermined. V lost 4 bases and J lost 7, with 11 bases in between. CDR3 length equals 13 residues. From germline, CDR1 is SEHNR and CDR2 FQNEAQ (reference sequence). The CDR3 protein is CASSSGSGQPQHF. The CDR3 DNA follows: TGTGCCAGCAGCTCTGGGTCCGGGCAGCCCCAGCATTTT. The whole variable domain, remainder taken from reference TRBV7-9 and TRBJ1-5, is DTGVSQNPRHKITKRGQNVTFRCDPISEHNRLYWYRQTLGQGPEFLTYFQNEAQLEKSRLLSDRFSAERPKGSFSTLEIQRTEQGDSAMYLCASSSGSGQPQHFGDGTRLSIL.

V usage is TRBV5-1 and J usage is TRBJ1-2; TRBD1 is a possible D gene (5 bases). This CDR3 region has 14 residues. V lost 4 bases, J lost 4 bases, and 14 bases lay in between. Germline V gene sequence: CDR1 SGHRS, CDR2 YFSETQ. The CDR3 sequence is CASSAPGILYGYTF. Written as DNA, the CDR3 is TGCGCCAGCAGCGCGCCAGGGATACTCTATGGCTACACCTTC.

The chain uses TRBV18 and TRBJ1-1, with TRBD1 as a possible D gene (6 bases). Germline loops: CDR1 KGHSH, CDR2 LQKENI. The CDR3 has 17 amino acids. V shed 4 bases and J shed 4 bases, with 22 bases lying between them. The CDR3 DNA reads as TGTGCCAGCTCACTGCGTCCAGGACAGCAAGGGGGCACTGAAGCTTTCTTT. The encoded protein is CASSLRPGQQGGTEAFF.